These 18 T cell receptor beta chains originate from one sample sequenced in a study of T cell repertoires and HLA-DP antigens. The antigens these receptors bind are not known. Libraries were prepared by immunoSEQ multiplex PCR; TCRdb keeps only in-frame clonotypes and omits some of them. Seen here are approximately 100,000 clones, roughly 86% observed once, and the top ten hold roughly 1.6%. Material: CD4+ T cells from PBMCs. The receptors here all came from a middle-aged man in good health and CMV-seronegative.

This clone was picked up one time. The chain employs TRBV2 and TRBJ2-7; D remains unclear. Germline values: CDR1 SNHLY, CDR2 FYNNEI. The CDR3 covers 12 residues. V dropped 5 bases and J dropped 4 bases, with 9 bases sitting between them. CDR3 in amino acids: CASSSLGYEQYF. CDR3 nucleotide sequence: TGTGCCAGCAGTTCGCTCGGTTACGAGCAGTACTTC.

CDR3 region: CASSPNSAASSYEQYF. CDR3 in DNA: TGTGCCAGCAGCCCGAATAGCGCCGCTAGCTCCTACGAGCAGTACTTC. This chain links TRBV9 with TRBJ2-7, with D maybe TRBD2 (5 bases). Per the germline V gene, CDR1 is SGDLS and CDR2 is YYNGEE. CDR3 length: 16 residues. The V end lost 4 bases, the J end lost 0 bases, and 17 bases lay between the germline ends.

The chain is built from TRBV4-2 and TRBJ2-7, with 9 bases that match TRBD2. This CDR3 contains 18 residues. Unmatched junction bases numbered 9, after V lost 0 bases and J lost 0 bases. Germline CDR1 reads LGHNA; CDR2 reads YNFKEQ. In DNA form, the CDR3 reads TGTGCCAGCAGCCAAGATCTAGGAACTAGCGGGCACTCCTACGAGCAGTACTTC. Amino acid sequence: CASSQDLGTSGHSYEQYF.

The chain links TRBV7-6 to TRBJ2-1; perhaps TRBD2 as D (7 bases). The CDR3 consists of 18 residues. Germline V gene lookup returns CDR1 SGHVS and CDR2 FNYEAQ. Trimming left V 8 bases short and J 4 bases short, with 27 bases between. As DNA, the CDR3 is TGTGCCAGCTCATGGTATCGGGGGGCCCAGCTGGGATACAATGAGCAGTTCTTC. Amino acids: CASSWYRGAQLGYNEQFF.

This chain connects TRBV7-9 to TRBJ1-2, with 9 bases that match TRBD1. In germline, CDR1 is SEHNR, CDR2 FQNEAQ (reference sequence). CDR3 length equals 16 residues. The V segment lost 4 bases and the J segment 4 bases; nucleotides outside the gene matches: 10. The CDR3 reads CASSSLGQGTSYGYTF. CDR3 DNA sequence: TGTGCCAGCAGCTCCCTGGGACAGGGCACGAGCTATGGCTACACCTTC.

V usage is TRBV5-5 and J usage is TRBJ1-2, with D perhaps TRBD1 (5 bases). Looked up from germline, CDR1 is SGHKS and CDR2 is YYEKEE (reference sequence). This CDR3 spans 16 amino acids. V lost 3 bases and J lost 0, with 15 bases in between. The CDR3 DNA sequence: TGTGCCAGCAGCTCCGGCGGGACCGAAGCTAACTATGGCTACACCTTC. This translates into CASSSGGTEANYGYTF.

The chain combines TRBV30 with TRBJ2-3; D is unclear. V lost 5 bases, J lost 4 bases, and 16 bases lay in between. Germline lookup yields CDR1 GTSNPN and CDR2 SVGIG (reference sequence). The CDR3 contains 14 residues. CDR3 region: CAWDWGGVPDTQYF. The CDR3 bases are TGTGCCTGGGACTGGGGTGGTGTCCCAGATACGCAGTATTTT.

The DNA of the CDR3 is TGTGCCACCAGCAGAGCGGGGGGGAATCAGCCCCAGCATTTT. This translates into CATSRAGGNQPQHF. The chain employs TRBV15 and TRBJ1-5; perhaps TRBD1 as D (5 bases). The CDR3 covers 14 residues. V was clipped by 1 base and J by 4 bases, with 8 bases between them. The germline CDR1 and CDR2 sequences are LNHNV and YYDKDF (reference sequence). The entire variable domain, with the rest obtained from reference TRBV15 and TRBJ1-5, is as follows: DAMVIQNPRYQVTQFGKPVTLSCSQTLNHNVMYWYQQKSSQAPKLLFHYYDKDFNNEADTPDNFQSRRPNTSFCFLDIRSPGLGDTAMYLCATSRAGGNQPQHFGDGTRLSIL.

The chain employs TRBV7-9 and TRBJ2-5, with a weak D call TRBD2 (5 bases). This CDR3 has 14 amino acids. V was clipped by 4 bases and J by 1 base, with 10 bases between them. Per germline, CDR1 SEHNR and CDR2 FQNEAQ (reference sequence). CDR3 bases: TGTGCCAGCAGCTCAAGGACTGGCCAAGAGACCCAGTACTTC. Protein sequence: CASSSRTGQETQYF.

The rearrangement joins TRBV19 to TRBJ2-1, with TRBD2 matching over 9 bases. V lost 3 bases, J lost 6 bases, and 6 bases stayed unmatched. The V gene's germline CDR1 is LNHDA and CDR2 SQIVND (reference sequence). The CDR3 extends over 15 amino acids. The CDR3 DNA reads TGTGCCAGTAGTATCCGGCGGGAGGGCCTCAATGAGCAGTTCTTC. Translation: CASSIRREGLNEQFF.

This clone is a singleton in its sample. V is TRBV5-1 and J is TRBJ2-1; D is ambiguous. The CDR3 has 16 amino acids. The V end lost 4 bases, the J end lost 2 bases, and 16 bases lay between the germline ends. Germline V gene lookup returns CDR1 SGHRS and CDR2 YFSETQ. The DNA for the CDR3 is TGCGCCAGCAGCCAGCACAAGACAAGGACCTACAATGAGCAGTTCTTC. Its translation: CASSQHKTRTYNEQFF.

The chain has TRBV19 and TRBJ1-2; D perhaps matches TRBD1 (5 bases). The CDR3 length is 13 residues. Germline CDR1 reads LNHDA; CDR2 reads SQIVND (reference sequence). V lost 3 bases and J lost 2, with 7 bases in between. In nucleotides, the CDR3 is TGTGCCAGTAGTATGGGGGTGAACTATGGCTACACCTTC. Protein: CASSMGVNYGYTF.

CDR3 sequence: CASSWTASTDTQYF. For the CDR3, the DNA is TGTGCCAGCAGCTGGACAGCTTCCACAGATACGCAGTATTTT. The chain has TRBV7-2 and TRBJ2-3, with D possibly matching TRBD1 (6 bases). V shed 4 bases and J shed 2 bases, with 10 bases lying between them. The CDR3 is made up of 14 amino acids. CDR1 is SGHTA, CDR2 FQGNSA, per germline.

Here the CDR3 reads CATSSPLSGDRDYGYTF. The CDR3 nucleotides read TGTGCCACCAGCAGTCCCCTTTCGGGGGACAGGGACTATGGCTACACCTTC. The chain employs TRBV15 and TRBJ1-2, with TRBD1 matching over 9 bases. J gave up 3 bases and V 3 bases, and 11 bases lay outside the gene matches. The CDR3 is 17 residues long. Germline CDR1 LNHNV, CDR2 YYDKDF (reference sequence).

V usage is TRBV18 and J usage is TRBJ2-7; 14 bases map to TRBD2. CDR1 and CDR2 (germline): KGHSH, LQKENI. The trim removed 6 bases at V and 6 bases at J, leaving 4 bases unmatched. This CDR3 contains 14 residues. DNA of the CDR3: TGTGCCAGCTCGACTAGCGGGAGGGGTGGCGAGCAGTACTTC. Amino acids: CASSTSGRGGEQYF.

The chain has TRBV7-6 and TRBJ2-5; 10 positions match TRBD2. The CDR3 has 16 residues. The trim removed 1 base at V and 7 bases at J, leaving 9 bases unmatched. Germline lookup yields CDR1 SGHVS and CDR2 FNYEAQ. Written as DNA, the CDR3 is TGTGCCAGCAGCTTAGGAGTGGCTAGCGGGAGCGTGACCCAGTACTTC. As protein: CASSLGVASGSVTQYF.

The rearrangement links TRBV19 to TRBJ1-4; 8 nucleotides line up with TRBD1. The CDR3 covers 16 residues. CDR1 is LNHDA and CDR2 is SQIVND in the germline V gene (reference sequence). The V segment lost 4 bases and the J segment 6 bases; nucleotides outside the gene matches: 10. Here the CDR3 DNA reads TGTGCCAGTAGTACCCCCCGACAGGGGACGGATGAAAAACTGTTTTTT. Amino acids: CASSTPRQGTDEKLFF.

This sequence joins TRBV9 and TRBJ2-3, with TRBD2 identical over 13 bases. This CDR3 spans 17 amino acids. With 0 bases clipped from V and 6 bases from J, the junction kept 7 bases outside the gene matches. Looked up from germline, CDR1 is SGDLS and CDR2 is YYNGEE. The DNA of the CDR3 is TGTGCCAGCAGCGTAGCTGGGACTAGCGGGGCGACGGATACGCAGTATTTT. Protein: CASSVAGTSGATDTQYF. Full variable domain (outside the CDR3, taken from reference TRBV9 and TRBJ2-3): DSGVTQTPKHLITATGQRVTLRCSPRSGDLSVYWYQQSLDQGLQFLIQYYNGEERAKGNILERFSAQQFPDLHSELNLSSLELGDSALYFCASSVAGTSGATDTQYFGPGTRLTVL.